The sequence of this T cell receptor beta chain was determined in a study of T cell responses to AZD1222 COVID-19 vaccine. Libraries were prepared by immunoSEQ multiplex PCR; TCRdb keeps only in-frame clonotypes and omits some of them. Here the sample spans 55,000 to 85,000 clones, 84% being singletons. The CDR3 runs to 13 residues. Trimming stripped 0 bases from V and 1 base from J, with 3 bases between. Germline CDR1 LGHDT, CDR2 YNNKEL (reference sequence). This sample comprised peripheral blood, obtained on day 0 of AZD1222 vaccination. The chain recombines TRBV3-1 (or the pseudogene TRBV3-2) with TRBJ1-2; no clear D gene. The receptor's source is an adult in good health. The CDR3 coding sequence is TGTGCCAGCAGCCAAGATGGTAACTATGGCTACACCTTC. It yields the protein CASSQDGNYGYTF.